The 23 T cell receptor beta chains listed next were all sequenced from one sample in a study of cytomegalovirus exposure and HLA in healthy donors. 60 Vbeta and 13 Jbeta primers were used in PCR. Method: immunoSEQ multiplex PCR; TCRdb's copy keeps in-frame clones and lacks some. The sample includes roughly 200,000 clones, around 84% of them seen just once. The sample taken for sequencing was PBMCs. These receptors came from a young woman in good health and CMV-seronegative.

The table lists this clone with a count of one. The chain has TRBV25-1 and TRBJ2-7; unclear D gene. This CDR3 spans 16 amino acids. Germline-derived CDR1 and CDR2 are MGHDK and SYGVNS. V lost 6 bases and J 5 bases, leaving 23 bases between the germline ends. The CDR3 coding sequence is TGTGCCAGCAGCGAAACCAATGGCGCCAGGTTAAACGAGCAGTACTTC. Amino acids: CASSETNGARLNEQYF.

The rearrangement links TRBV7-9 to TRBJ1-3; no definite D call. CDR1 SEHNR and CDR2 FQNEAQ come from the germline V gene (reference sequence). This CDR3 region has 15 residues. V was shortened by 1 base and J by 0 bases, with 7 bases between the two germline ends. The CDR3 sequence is CASSLVRDSGNTIYF. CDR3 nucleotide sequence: TGTGCCAGCAGCTTAGTAAGAGACTCTGGAAACACCATATATTTT.

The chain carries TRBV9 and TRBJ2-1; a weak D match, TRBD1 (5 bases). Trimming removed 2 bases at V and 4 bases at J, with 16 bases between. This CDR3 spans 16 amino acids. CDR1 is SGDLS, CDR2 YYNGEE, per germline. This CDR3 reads CASSVGAQKNYNEQFF. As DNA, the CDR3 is TGTGCCAGCAGCGTTGGGGCACAGAAGAATTACAATGAGCAGTTCTTC.

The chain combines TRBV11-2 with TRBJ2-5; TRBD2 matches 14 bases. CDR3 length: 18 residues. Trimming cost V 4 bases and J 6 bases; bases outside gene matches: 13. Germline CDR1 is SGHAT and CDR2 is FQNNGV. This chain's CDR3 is CASSSPGTSGSFLQTQYF. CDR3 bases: TGTGCCAGCAGCTCTCCGGGGACTAGCGGGAGTTTCTTACAGACCCAGTACTTC.

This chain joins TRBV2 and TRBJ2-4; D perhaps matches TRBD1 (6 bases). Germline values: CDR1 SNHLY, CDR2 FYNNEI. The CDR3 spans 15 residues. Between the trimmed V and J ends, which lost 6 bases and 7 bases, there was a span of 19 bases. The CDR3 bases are TGTGCCAGCAGCCGAGCCCTAACCCAGGGGAACATTCAGTACTTC. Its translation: CASSRALTQGNIQYF.

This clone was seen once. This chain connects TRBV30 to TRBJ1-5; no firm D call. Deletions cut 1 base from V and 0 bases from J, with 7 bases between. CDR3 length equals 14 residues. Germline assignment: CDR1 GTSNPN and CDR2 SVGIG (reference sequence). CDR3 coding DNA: TGTGCCTGGAGTGACGGAGGTAGCAATCAGCCCCAGCATTTT. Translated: CAWSDGGSNQPQHF.

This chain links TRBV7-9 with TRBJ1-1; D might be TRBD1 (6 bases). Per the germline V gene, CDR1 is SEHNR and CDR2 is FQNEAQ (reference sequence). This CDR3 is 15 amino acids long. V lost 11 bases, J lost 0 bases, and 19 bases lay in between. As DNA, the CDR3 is TGTGCCCTCCGTAAGGGGGGGCCCATGAACACTGAAGCTTTCTTT. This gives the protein CALRKGGPMNTEAFF.

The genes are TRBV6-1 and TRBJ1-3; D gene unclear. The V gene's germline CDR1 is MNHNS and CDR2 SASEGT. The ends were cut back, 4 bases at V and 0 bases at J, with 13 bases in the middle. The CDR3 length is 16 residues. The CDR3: CASSARGAFSGNTIYF. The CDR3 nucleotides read TGTGCCAGCAGTGCCCGGGGTGCCTTCTCTGGAAACACCATATATTTT.

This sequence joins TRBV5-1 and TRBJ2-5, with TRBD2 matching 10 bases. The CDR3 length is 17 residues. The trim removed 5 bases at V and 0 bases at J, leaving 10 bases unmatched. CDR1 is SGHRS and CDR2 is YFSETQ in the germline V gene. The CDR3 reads CASSRFPTSGYQETQYF. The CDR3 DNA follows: TGCGCCAGCAGTAGGTTCCCGACTAGCGGGTACCAAGAGACCCAGTACTTC.

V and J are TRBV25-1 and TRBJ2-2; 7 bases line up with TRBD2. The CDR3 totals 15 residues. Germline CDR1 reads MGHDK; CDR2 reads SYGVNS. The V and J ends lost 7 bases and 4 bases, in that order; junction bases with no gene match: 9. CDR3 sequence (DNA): TGTGCCAGCACCACGGGGGGAGAAGGCACCGGGGAGCTGTTTTTT. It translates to CASTTGGEGTGELFF. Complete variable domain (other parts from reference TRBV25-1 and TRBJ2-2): EADIYQTPRYLVIGTGKKITLECSQTMGHDKMYWYQQDPGMELHLIHYSYGVNSTEKGDLSSESTVSRIRTEHFPLTLESARPSHTSQYLCASTTGGEGTGELFFGEGSRLTVL.

In DNA form, the CDR3 reads TGTGCCAGTAGCCCATGGACAGGGACGAGCACAGATACGCAGTATTTT. It codes for CASSPWTGTSTDTQYF. The chain employs TRBV19 and TRBJ2-3, with TRBD1 identical over 8 bases. Trimming cost V 6 bases and J 0 bases; bases outside gene matches: 8. The CDR3 is 16 amino acids. Germline CDR1 and CDR2: LNHDA and SQIVND (reference sequence). Together with reference TRBV19 and TRBJ2-3, the CDR3 gives the full variable domain: DGGITQSPKYLFRKEGQNVTLSCEQNLNHDAMYWYRQDPGQGLRLIYYSQIVNDFQKGDIAEGYSVSREKKESFPLTVTSAQKNPTAFYLCASSPWTGTSTDTQYFGPGTRLTVL.

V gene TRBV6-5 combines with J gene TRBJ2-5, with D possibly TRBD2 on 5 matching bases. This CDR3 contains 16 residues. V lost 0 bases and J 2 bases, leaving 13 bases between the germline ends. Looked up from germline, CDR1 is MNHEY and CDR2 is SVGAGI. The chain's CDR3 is CASSYSVLRGQETQYF. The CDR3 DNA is TGTGCCAGCAGTTACTCAGTGTTACGGGGTCAAGAGACCCAGTACTTC.

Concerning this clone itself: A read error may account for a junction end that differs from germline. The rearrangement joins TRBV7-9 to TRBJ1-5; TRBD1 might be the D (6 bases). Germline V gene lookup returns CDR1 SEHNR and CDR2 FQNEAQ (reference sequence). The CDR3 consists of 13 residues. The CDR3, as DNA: TGTTCCAGCAGCTCGGGAGGGGGGCAGCCCCAGCATTTT. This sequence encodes CSSSSGGGQPQHF.

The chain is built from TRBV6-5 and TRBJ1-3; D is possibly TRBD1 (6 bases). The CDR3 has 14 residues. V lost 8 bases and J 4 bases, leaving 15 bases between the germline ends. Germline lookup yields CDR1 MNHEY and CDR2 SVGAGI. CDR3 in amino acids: CASRQGQAGNTIYF. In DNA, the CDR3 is TGTGCCAGCCGGCAGGGACAAGCAGGAAACACCATATATTTT.

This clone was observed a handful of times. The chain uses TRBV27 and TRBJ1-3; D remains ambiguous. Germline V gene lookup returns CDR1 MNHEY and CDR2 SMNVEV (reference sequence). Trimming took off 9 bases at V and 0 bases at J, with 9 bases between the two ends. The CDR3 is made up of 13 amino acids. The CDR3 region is CASGPISGNTIYF. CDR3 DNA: TGTGCCAGTGGGCCGATCTCTGGAAACACCATATATTTT.

CDR3 DNA: TGCGCCAGCAGCCAAGATACAGGGCGGAACACTGAAGCTTTCTTT. Its protein is CASSQDTGRNTEAFF. V is TRBV4-3 and J is TRBJ1-1; the D gene is possibly TRBD1 (6 bases). V lost 0 bases, J lost 1 base, and 9 bases lay in between. This CDR3 contains 15 residues. Germline V lookup: CDR1 LGHNA, CDR2 YSLEER.

In DNA form, the CDR3 reads TGTGCCAGCAGCAATGACAGGGTATATCAGCCCCAGCATTTT. It translates to CASSNDRVYQPQHF. The chain combines TRBV7-9 with TRBJ1-5; 7 nucleotides match TRBD1. Looked up from germline, CDR1 is SEHNR and CDR2 is FQNEAQ (reference sequence). The junction had 6 bases not matched to a gene; V was cut back by 5 bases and J by 5 bases. The CDR3 consists of 14 residues. Drawing the rest from reference TRBV7-9 and TRBJ1-5, the complete variable domain is DTGVSQNPRHKITKRGQNVTFRCDPISEHNRLYWYRQTLGQGPEFLTYFQNEAQLEKSRLLSDRFSAERPKGSFSTLEIQRTEQGDSAMYLCASSNDRVYQPQHFGDGTRLSIL.

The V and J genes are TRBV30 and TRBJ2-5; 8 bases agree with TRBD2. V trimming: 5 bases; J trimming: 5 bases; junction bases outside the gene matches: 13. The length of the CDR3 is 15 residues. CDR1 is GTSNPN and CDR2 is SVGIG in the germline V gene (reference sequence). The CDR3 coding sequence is TGTGCCTGGTCCGACGCCAGCGGGAGTATCGAGACCCAGTACTTC. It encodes CAWSDASGSIETQYF.

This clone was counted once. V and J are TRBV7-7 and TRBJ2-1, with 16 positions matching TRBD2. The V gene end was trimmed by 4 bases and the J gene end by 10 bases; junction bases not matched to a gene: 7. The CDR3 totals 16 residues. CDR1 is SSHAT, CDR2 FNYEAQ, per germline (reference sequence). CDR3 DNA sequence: TGTGCCAGCAGCTATGGGACTAGCGGGAGGGTGTCGGAGCAGTTCTTC. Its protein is CASSYGTSGRVSEQFF.

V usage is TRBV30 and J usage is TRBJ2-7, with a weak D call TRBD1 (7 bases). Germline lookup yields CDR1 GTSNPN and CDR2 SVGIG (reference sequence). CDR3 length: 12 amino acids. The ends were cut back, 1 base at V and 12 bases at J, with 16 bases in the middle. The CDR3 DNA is TGTGCCTGGAGTGCTTCCTCCAGGGGGGTGTACTTC. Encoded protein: CAWSASSRGVYF.

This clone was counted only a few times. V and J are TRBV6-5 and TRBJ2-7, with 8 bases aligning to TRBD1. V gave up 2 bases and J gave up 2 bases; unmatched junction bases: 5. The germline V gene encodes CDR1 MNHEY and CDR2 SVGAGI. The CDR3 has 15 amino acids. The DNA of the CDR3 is TGTGCCAGCAGTTACGGAGACAGGGGTACCTACGAGCAGTACTTC. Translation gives CASSYGDRGTYEQYF.

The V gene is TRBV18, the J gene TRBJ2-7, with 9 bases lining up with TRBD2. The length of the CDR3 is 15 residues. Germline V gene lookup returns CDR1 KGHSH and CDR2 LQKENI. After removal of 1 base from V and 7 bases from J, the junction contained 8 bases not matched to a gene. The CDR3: CASSPLASGIGEQYV. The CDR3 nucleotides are TGTGCCAGCTCACCACTGGCTAGCGGGATTGGGGAGCAGTACGTC.

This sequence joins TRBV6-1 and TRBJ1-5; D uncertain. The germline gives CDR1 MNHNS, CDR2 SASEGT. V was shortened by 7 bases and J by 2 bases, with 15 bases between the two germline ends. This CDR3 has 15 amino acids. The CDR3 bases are TGTGCCAGCACCCTAACGTCGGAGGGCAATCAGCCCCAGCATTTT. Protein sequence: CASTLTSEGNQPQHF.